These 7 T cell receptor beta chains came from one sample sequenced in a study of T cells in localized non-small cell lung cancer. Clones were sequenced by immunoSEQ multiplex PCR, and TCRdb holds only the in-frame ones, with some missing. Counted here are about 3,700 clones, about 30% occurring once; the ten biggest clones make up about 7%. Sequenced material: normal lung tissue next to the tumor, taken before any cancer treatment. The receptors were sampled from a woman aged 35 to 70 with stage I lung adenocarcinoma.

The chain links TRBV11-3 to TRBJ2-7; TRBD1 matches 8 bases. The CDR3 length is 14 residues. From germline, CDR1 is SGHNT and CDR2 YENEEA. The V segment lost 5 bases and the J segment 6 bases; nucleotides outside the gene matches: 9. Here the CDR3 reads CASSVTGTGPEQYF. The CDR3 DNA reads as TGTGCCAGCAGCGTCACCGGGACAGGACCCGAGCAGTACTTC.

In its sample, this clone is medium-sized (0.01 to 0.1%). This sequence joins TRBV2 and TRBJ1-5; TRBD1 might be the D (5 bases). With 3 bases removed from V and 6 bases from J, the gap between germline ends came to 12 bases. The CDR3 is made up of 14 amino acids. The germline CDR1 and CDR2 sequences are SNHLY and FYNNEI. The CDR3 loop reads CASSDERGSQPQHF. CDR3 in DNA: TGTGCCAGCAGTGATGAGAGGGGAAGTCAGCCCCAGCATTTT.

The V call is TRBV11-3, the J call TRBJ2-5; 12 bases are shared with TRBD2. The CDR3 loop spans 15 amino acids. CDR1 is SGHNT and CDR2 is YENEEA in the germline V gene. Trimming at V came to 5 bases and at J to 5 bases, leaving 6 bases not matched to a gene. This CDR3 is CASSPTSGRRETQYF. The CDR3, as DNA: TGTGCCAGCAGCCCAACTAGCGGGAGGAGGGAGACCCAGTACTTC.

This clone was picked up a small number of times. The V gene is TRBV19, the J gene TRBJ1-1; D gene ambiguous. The germline V gene has CDR1 LNHDA and CDR2 SQIVND (reference sequence). V lost 6 bases and J 2 bases, leaving 16 bases between the germline ends. This CDR3 has 15 residues. Here the CDR3 DNA reads TGTGCCAGTAGCTCAGGACGGACTCTAAACACTGAAGCTTTCTTT. Translation: CASSSGRTLNTEAFF.

A few counts support this clone. The J gene is TRBJ2-1, the V gene TRBV10-3; D may correspond to TRBD1 or TRBD2 (5 bases each). The CDR3 runs to 13 residues. CDR1 is ENHRY, CDR2 SYGVKD, per germline. V was cut by 0 bases and J by 7 bases, with 7 bases left in between. CDR3 loop: CAISESGENEQFF. The DNA for the CDR3 is TGTGCCATCAGTGAGTCGGGGGAAAATGAGCAGTTCTTC.

The rearrangement joins TRBV6-4 to TRBJ2-7, with 7 nucleotides matching TRBD1. The CDR3 consists of 14 residues. The trim removed 5 bases at V and 1 base at J, leaving 5 bases unmatched. The germline V gene has CDR1 MRHNA and CDR2 SNTAGT. The CDR3 nucleotides are TGTGCCAGCAGTTACCCGGGACAGTCCTACGAGCAGTACTTC. It is translated as CASSYPGQSYEQYF.

The rearrangement links TRBV18 to TRBJ2-6; no definite D call. Germline lookup yields CDR1 KGHSH and CDR2 LQKENI. This CDR3 is 15 amino acids long. V was trimmed by 1 base and J by 0 bases, leaving 4 bases between them. CDR3 amino acids: CASSPQYSGANVLTF. The CDR3, as DNA: TGTGCCAGCTCACCACAGTACTCTGGGGCCAACGTCCTGACTTTC.